Each of the 30 T cell receptor beta chains below was sequenced from the same sample in a study of T cell responses to AZD1222 COVID-19 vaccine. Using immunoSEQ multiplex PCR, the repertoire was profiled, and TCRdb retains in-frame clones only, with some absent. In the table there are approximately 180,000 clones, just over 90% of which are singletons. Sequences were derived from peripheral blood, sampled 28 days after the second dose of the MenACWY control vaccine. These receptors all stem from an adult who received the MenACWY meningococcal vaccine as a control.

This rearrangement joins TRBV30 to TRBJ2-7; 8 bases are shared with TRBD2. The germline gives CDR1 GTSNPN, CDR2 SVGIG (reference sequence). This CDR3 contains 13 residues. Germline trimming cut 5 bases from V and 0 bases from J; bases unmatched to any gene: 3. CDR3 sequence reads: CAWASGFSYEQYF. The CDR3 bases are TGTGCCTGGGCTAGCGGGTTCTCCTACGAGCAGTACTTC.

The chain joins TRBV30 to TRBJ2-7; D is unclear. Germline V gives CDR1 GTSNPN, CDR2 SVGIG (reference sequence). CDR3 size: 11 residues. The V end was cut by 1 base, the J end by 3 bases, with 4 bases between. CDR3 DNA: TGTGCCTGGAGTGAGGGCTACGAGCAGTACTTC. Translating gives CAWSEGYEQYF.

The gene calls are TRBV7-3 and TRBJ2-3; a possible D gene is TRBD2 (5 bases). From germline, CDR1 is SGHTA and CDR2 FQGTGA. The length of the CDR3 is 15 residues. Trimming removed 6 bases from V and 0 bases from J, with 13 bases in between. CDR3 DNA: TGTGCCAGCAGTCCTGAGGGTACTAGCACAGATACGCAGTATTTT. This sequence encodes CASSPEGTSTDTQYF.

This CDR3 reads CASSLIETQYF. CDR3 nucleotide sequence: TGTGCCAGCAGCTTGATCGAGACCCAGTACTTC. The chain couples TRBV13 to TRBJ2-5; D is unclear. Trimming removed 3 bases at V and 5 bases at J, with 4 bases between. The CDR3 totals 11 residues. Germline V gives CDR1 PRHDT, CDR2 FYEKMQ (reference sequence).

V is TRBV7-9 and J is TRBJ2-1; 9 bases match TRBD1. This CDR3 is 16 amino acids long. The germline V gene encodes CDR1 SEHNR and CDR2 FQNEAQ (reference sequence). V was pared by 5 bases and J by 5 bases, with 10 bases of the junction left unmatched. The CDR3 spells CASSEPTGGLDNEQFF. CDR3 in DNA: TGTGCCAGCAGCGAACCAACAGGGGGCCTAGACAATGAGCAGTTCTTC.

The chain has TRBV30 and TRBJ1-4, with 7 positions matching TRBD1. The CDR3 has 15 residues. The germline V gene has CDR1 GTSNPN and CDR2 SVGIG (reference sequence). V lost 1 base and J lost 7; bases outside the gene matches: 9. The CDR3 coding sequence is TGTGCCTGGAGTGAGTTGAGGGGGCAAGGTGAAAAACTGTTTTTT. This sequence encodes CAWSELRGQGEKLFF.

The J gene is TRBJ2-1, the V gene TRBV7-9, with TRBD1 identical over 10 bases. J lost 6 bases, V lost 2 bases, and 7 bases had no gene match. Looked up from germline, CDR1 is SEHNR and CDR2 is FQNEAQ (reference sequence). The CDR3 is 16 amino acids. The CDR3 nucleotides read TGTGCCAGCAGCTTAAGGGCGGGACAGGGGTCCAATGAGCAGTTCTTC. Translation: CASSLRAGQGSNEQFF. Full variable domain (remainder filled in from reference TRBV7-9 and TRBJ2-1): DTGVSQNPRHKITKRGQNVTFRCDPISEHNRLYWYRQTLGQGPEFLTYFQNEAQLEKSRLLSDRFSAERPKGSFSTLEIQRTEQGDSAMYLCASSLRAGQGSNEQFFGPGTRLTVL.

The genes are TRBV6-1 and TRBJ2-5, with 12 bases identical to TRBD2. This CDR3 is built from 16 residues. CDR1 and CDR2 (germline): MNHNS, SASEGT. V dropped 3 bases and J dropped 6; count of bases not matched to a gene: 8. CDR3 DNA: TGTGCCAGCAGTGACCGACTAGCGGGAGAGGTGAAGACCCAGTACTTC. The encoded protein is CASSDRLAGEVKTQYF.

The CDR3 nucleotides are TGTGCCAGCAGCGATACAGGGACTCCGGAGACCCAGTACTTC. Amino acids: CASSDTGTPETQYF. The V call is TRBV6-5, the J call TRBJ2-5, with D perhaps matching TRBD1 or TRBD2 (6 bases each). Trimming stripped 6 bases from V and 5 bases from J, with 16 bases between. This CDR3 is built from 14 residues. The germline gives CDR1 MNHEY, CDR2 SVGAGI.

The chain combines TRBV28 with TRBJ1-6; D unresolved. Trimming pared 2 bases from V and 10 bases from J, leaving 12 bases between. Germline CDR1 is MDHEN and CDR2 is SYDVKM. The CDR3 sequence is 14 residues long. CDR3 residues: CASSLGIGESPLHF. The CDR3 nucleotides read TGTGCCAGCAGTTTAGGTATAGGCGAGTCACCCCTCCACTTT.

The chain is built from TRBV6-2 or TRBV6-3 and TRBJ1-2; a possible D gene is TRBD1 (6 bases). The germline V gene has CDR1 MNHEY and CDR2 SVGEGT. The CDR3 consists of 12 residues. V lost 2 bases, J lost 8 bases, and 9 bases lay in between. The CDR3 sequence: CASSYPQGGYTF. The CDR3 DNA sequence: TGTGCCAGCAGTTACCCACAGGGCGGCTACACCTTC.

V usage is TRBV7-9 and J usage is TRBJ1-1; D uncertain. CDR3 size: 14 residues. Germline CDR1 and CDR2: SEHNR and FQNEAQ (reference sequence). V was cut by 1 base and J by 3 bases, with 9 bases left in between. The DNA for the CDR3 is TGTGCCAGCAGCTTAGTGAAGGTAGACACTGAAGCTTTCTTT. This codes for CASSLVKVDTEAFF.

The V call is TRBV5-1, the J call TRBJ2-5; D is perhaps TRBD1 (5 bases). CDR1 and CDR2 from the germline V gene are SGHRS and YFSETQ. V dropped 2 bases and J dropped 1 base, with 12 bases sitting between them. CDR3 length: 15 residues. CDR3 sequence (DNA): TGCGCCAGCAGCTTAAAGGGGCCCCCCCAAGAGACCCAGTACTTC. Its translation: CASSLKGPPQETQYF.

The genes are TRBV30 and TRBJ2-7; TRBD1 aligns across 9 bases. Trimming took 5 bases from V and 3 from J; bases not matched to a gene: 5. CDR1 is GTSNPN and CDR2 is SVGIG in the germline V gene (reference sequence). This CDR3 has 13 amino acids. This chain's CDR3 is CAWARDRVYEQYF. The CDR3 DNA reads as TGTGCCTGGGCTCGGGACAGGGTCTACGAGCAGTACTTC. Full variable domain (rest looked up from reference TRBV30 and TRBJ2-7): SQTIHQWPATLVQPVGSPLSLECTVEGTSNPNLYWYRQAAGRGLQLLFYSVGIGQISSEVPQNLSASRPQDRQFILSSKKLLLSDSGFYLCAWARDRVYEQYFGPGTRLTVT.

This chain links TRBV19 with TRBJ1-2; D gene unclear. Per germline, CDR1 LNHDA and CDR2 SQIVND (reference sequence). V dropped 10 bases and J dropped 4 bases, with 16 bases sitting between them. There are 13 residues in the CDR3. This CDR3 is CATSTSGSYGYTF. The CDR3 region has the DNA TGTGCCACCTCGACCTCGGGGAGCTATGGCTACACCTTC.

This sequence joins TRBV12-5 and TRBJ2-1; D call uncertain. Trimming took off 5 bases at V and 6 bases at J, with 14 bases between the two ends. CDR3 length equals 14 residues. Germline values: CDR1 LGHNT, CDR2 FRNRAP. The CDR3 sequence: CASGPSTLPNEQFF. The CDR3 DNA follows: TGTGCTAGTGGTCCGTCGACGCTGCCCAATGAGCAGTTCTTC. Filled out from reference TRBV12-5 and TRBJ2-1, the complete variable domain reads DARVTQTPRHKVTEMGQEVTMRCQPILGHNTVFWYRQTMMQGLELLAYFRNRAPLDDSGMPKDRFSAEMPDATLATLKIQPSEPRDSAVYFCASGPSTLPNEQFFGPGTRLTVL.

This chain connects TRBV7-8 to TRBJ2-3, with D hard to call. Germline values: CDR1 SGHVS, CDR2 FQNEAQ. The V gene lost 4 bases and the J gene lost 2 bases, with 19 bases spanning the gap. This CDR3 has 17 residues. CDR3 DNA: TGTGCCAGCAGCTCGGCCCTCGCCTCCGATTTCACAGATACGCAGTATTTT. As protein: CASSSALASDFTDTQYF.

The gene calls are TRBV5-6 and TRBJ1-2; D is perhaps TRBD1 (5 bases). The germline V and J ends were trimmed by 1 base and 3 bases, with 7 bases remaining between them. The CDR3 extends over 13 amino acids. CDR1 and CDR2 (germline): SGHDT, YYEEEE. CDR3: CASSLTGYYGYTF. CDR3 in DNA: TGTGCCAGCAGCTTGACAGGCTACTATGGCTACACCTTC.

The V gene is TRBV15, the J gene TRBJ2-3, with 12 bases aligning to TRBD1. Trimming took 2 bases from V and 4 from J; bases not matched to a gene: 16. The CDR3 spans 20 residues. Per germline, CDR1 LNHNV and CDR2 YYDKDF (reference sequence). In nucleotides, the CDR3 is TGTGCCACCAGCAGAACCCGGGACAGGGGGCGGTCAGGCCGTCCAGATACGCAGTATTTT. Translated: CATSRTRDRGRSGRPDTQYF.

This chain links TRBV19 with TRBJ1-5; perhaps TRBD1 as D (5 bases). The CDR3 totals 17 residues. V shed 7 bases and J shed 7 bases, with 26 bases lying between them. Germline assignment: CDR1 LNHDA and CDR2 SQIVND (reference sequence). The CDR3 nucleotides read TGTGCCAGTACCCTCGGGCAGGGAATAAATGCTGGGCAGCCCCAGCATTTT. Its protein is CASTLGQGINAGQPQHF.

With respect to this clone: The junction shows a germline mismatch at one end, possibly a read error. The chain is built from TRBV2 and TRBJ2-7; 12 positions match TRBD2. The germline V gene encodes CDR1 SNHLY and CDR2 FYNNEI. This CDR3 is built from 15 residues. CDR3 bases: TGTGCCAGCAACCCGACTAGCGGGAGATCCTCCGAGCAGTACTTC. Encoded protein: CASNPTSGRSSEQYF.

This rearrangement joins TRBV7-2 to TRBJ1-1; D possibly corresponds to TRBD1 (5 bases). V was clipped by 2 bases and J by 3 bases, with 10 bases between them. CDR3 length: 14 residues. The germline CDR1 and CDR2 sequences are SGHTA and FQGNSA. The CDR3 coding sequence is TGTGCCAGCAGCTTAACGGGGGGGGACACTGAAGCTTTCTTT. Translation gives CASSLTGGDTEAFF.

V gene TRBV6-5 combines with J gene TRBJ2-3; the D is unclear. CDR1 is MNHEY and CDR2 is SVGAGI in the germline V gene. The V end was cut by 6 bases, the J end by 6 bases, with 16 bases between. The CDR3 totals 14 residues. The CDR3: CASSPVTAVDTQYF. In DNA, the CDR3 is TGTGCCAGCAGCCCAGTAACAGCTGTGGATACGCAGTATTTT.

The chain links TRBV3-1 (or the pseudogene TRBV3-2) to TRBJ2-2; D gene uncertain. The CDR3 contains 11 residues. Germline lookup yields CDR1 LGHDT and CDR2 YNNKEL (reference sequence). Trimming took off 3 bases at V and 5 bases at J, with 1 base between the two ends. The DNA for the CDR3 is TGTGCCAGCAGCCAGACCGGGGAGCTGTTTTTT. Encoded protein: CASSQTGELFF.

The rearrangement links TRBV10-3 to TRBJ1-2; D is unclear. This CDR3 comprises 13 residues. Germline assignment: CDR1 ENHRY and CDR2 SYGVKD. Trimming removed 0 bases at V and 3 bases at J, with 5 bases between. CDR3 region: CAISESTDYGYTF. The CDR3 DNA follows: TGTGCCATCAGTGAGTCGACGGACTATGGCTACACCTTC.

V usage is TRBV21-1 and J usage is TRBJ2-7. TRBV21-1 is shown as a pseudogene. There are 13 residues in the CDR3. CDR3 protein: CASSLSGGEVQYF. DNA for the CDR3: TGTGCCAGCAGCCTTTCGGGCGGTGAGGTGCAGTACTTC.

This chain joins TRBV7-2 and TRBJ2-4; D may be TRBD1 or TRBD2 (6 bases each). The CDR3 is 15 residues long. Germline CDR1 reads SGHTA; CDR2 reads FQGNSA. The ends were cut back, 0 bases at V and 1 base at J, with 7 bases in the middle. CDR3 amino acids: CASSLAGGAKNIQYF. CDR3 coding DNA: TGTGCCAGCAGCTTAGCGGGGGGCGCCAAAAACATTCAGTACTTC.

V usage is TRBV9 and J usage is TRBJ2-6; no clear D gene. CDR1 and CDR2 from the germline V gene are SGDLS and YYNGEE. The CDR3 sequence is 15 residues long. V was trimmed by 0 bases and J by 2 bases, leaving 6 bases between them. CDR3 in amino acids: CASSVVGAGANVLTF. The CDR3 nucleotides are TGTGCCAGCAGCGTAGTGGGCGCTGGGGCCAACGTCCTGACTTTC.

This rearrangement joins TRBV28 to TRBJ2-3; 12 nucleotides agree with TRBD1. This CDR3 has 14 amino acids. Germline V gene sequence: CDR1 MDHEN, CDR2 SYDVKM. After removal of 7 bases from V and 5 bases from J, the junction contained 4 bases not matched to a gene. CDR3 in amino acids: CASTGQGAVDTQYF. The CDR3 coding sequence is TGTGCCAGCACGGGACAGGGGGCCGTAGATACGCAGTATTTT. The whole variable domain, filled in from reference TRBV28 and TRBJ2-3, reads DVKVTQSSRYLVKRTGEKVFLECVQDMDHENMFWYRQDPGLGLRLIYFSYDVKMKEKGDIPEGYSVSREKKERFSLILESASTNQTSMYLCASTGQGAVDTQYFGPGTRLTVL.

This clone was picked up one time. V and J are TRBV24-1 and TRBJ2-3, with D maybe TRBD1 (5 bases). The CDR3 covers 15 residues. V lost 7 bases and J lost 2, with 15 bases in between. Germline CDR1 and CDR2: KGHDR and SFDVKD. The CDR3 loop reads CATSWGGSYTDTQYF. For the CDR3, the DNA is TGTGCCACCAGCTGGGGCGGATCTTACACAGATACGCAGTATTTT.